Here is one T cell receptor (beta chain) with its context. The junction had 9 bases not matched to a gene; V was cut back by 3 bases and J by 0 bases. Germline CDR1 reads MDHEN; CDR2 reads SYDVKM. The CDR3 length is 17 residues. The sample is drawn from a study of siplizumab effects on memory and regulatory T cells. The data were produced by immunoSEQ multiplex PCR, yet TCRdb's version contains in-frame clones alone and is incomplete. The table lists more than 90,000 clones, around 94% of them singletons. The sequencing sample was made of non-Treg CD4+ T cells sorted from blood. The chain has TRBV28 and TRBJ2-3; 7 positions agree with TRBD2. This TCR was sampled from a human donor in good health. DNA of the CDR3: TGTGCCAGCAGTTTGGGACGAGCGGGAAGAAGCACAGATACGCAGTATTTT. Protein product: CASSLGRAGRSTDTQYF.